This TCR beta chain stems from a study of cytomegalovirus exposure and HLA in healthy donors. The germline CDR1 and CDR2 sequences are SGHAT and FQNNGV. This CDR3 comprises 17 residues. V was shortened by 1 base and J by 0 bases, with 13 bases between the two germline ends. Worth noting for this clone: Its antigen is still unknown.

Whole-study findings and limits: V- and J-gene trimming of TCR beta was linked (in a later analysis) to a missense DCLRE1C variant. Later analysis identified around 15,000 TCR beta sequences associated with HLA alleles, using a false discovery rate threshold of 0.05. Researchers reportedly found TCR beta sequences accurately predicted most subjects' HLA-A and HLA-B alleles.

PCR used 60 Vbeta primers and 13 Jbeta primers. Generated by immunoSEQ multiplex PCR, the TCRdb table keeps only in-frame clones and is missing some. This table holds a few hundred thousand clones, 70% to 90% found once. The receptor comes from a woman in her late teens or twenties in good health and CMV-seronegative. Sequencing used PBMCs. The chain combines TRBV11-2 with TRBJ2-4, with D unresolved. This chain's CDR3 is CASSLGPPMLAKNIQYF. The CDR3 coding sequence is TGTGCCAGCAGCTTAGGGCCGCCAATGCTAGCCAAAAACATTCAGTACTTC.